The 24 T cell receptor beta chains below come from one sample, sequenced in a study of shared clonotypes between healthy human individuals. Repertoires were generated with immunoSEQ multiplex PCR, while TCRdb's copy carries only in-frame clones and drops some. The data contain about 680,000 clones, less than 80% of them singletons. Material for sequencing was memory CD4+ T cells sorted from blood. Subset denoted: CD45RA-negative fraction. These receptor sequences come from a woman under 40 in good health.

This clone was found once. This chain links TRBV11-2 with TRBJ2-1; 7 nucleotides align to TRBD1. In germline, CDR1 is SGHAT, CDR2 FQNNGV. Trimming removed 1 base from V and 4 bases from J; junction bases left unmatched: 10. This CDR3 spans 17 amino acids. CDR3 in DNA: TGTGCCAGCAGCTTAGGCTTTGGGGCAGGGGGTTACAATGAGCAGTTCTTC. Translating gives CASSLGFGAGGYNEQFF.

The chain carries TRBV5-1 and TRBJ2-7; 7 nucleotides line up with TRBD2. This CDR3 has 15 residues. Germline V gives CDR1 SGHRS, CDR2 YFSETQ. Trimming removed 0 bases from V and 2 bases from J; junction bases left unmatched: 5. CDR3 DNA: TGCGCCAGCAGCTTGGGAGCTAGCGGCACCTACGAGCAGTACTTC. It yields the protein CASSLGASGTYEQYF.

The rearrangement joins TRBV4-1 to TRBJ2-7; tentative D call: TRBD2 (5 bases). Germline V gene data show CDR1 as MGHRA and CDR2 as YSYEKL. Trimming stripped 3 bases from V and 3 bases from J, with 21 bases between. The CDR3 runs to 17 residues. The CDR3 bases are TGCGCCAGCAGCCACGCCCTCGGGGTACAAACGATCTACGAGCAGTACTTC. Translation gives CASSHALGVQTIYEQYF.

This chain uses TRBV2 with TRBJ2-1; perhaps TRBD2 as D (6 bases). The V end was cut by 3 bases, the J end by 0 bases, with 9 bases between. Germline CDR1 reads SNHLY; CDR2 reads FYNNEI. This CDR3 comprises 15 residues. The CDR3 sequence is CASSEEGSSYNEQFF. The CDR3 bases are TGTGCCAGCAGTGAGGAGGGGAGCTCCTACAATGAGCAGTTCTTC.

V gene TRBV10-3 combines with J gene TRBJ2-7, with TRBD1 as a possible D gene (5 bases). Germline CDR1 reads ENHRY; CDR2 reads SYGVKD. The CDR3 spans 11 residues. Trimming cost V 10 bases and J 1 base, with 8 bases left between them. In DNA, the CDR3 is TGTGCCAGCGGACAATCCTACGAGCAGTACTTC. Its translation: CASGQSYEQYF.

The chain uses TRBV7-9 and TRBJ2-3, with D perhaps TRBD2 (6 bases). The CDR3 totals 14 residues. Germline lookup yields CDR1 SEHNR and CDR2 FQNEAQ (reference sequence). The V end was cut by 2 bases, the J end by 2 bases, with 8 bases between. The CDR3 loop reads CASSLREITDTQYF. Here the CDR3 DNA reads TGTGCCAGCAGCTTACGGGAGATCACAGATACGCAGTATTTT.

This clone was picked up one time. The genes are TRBV7-6 and TRBJ2-1; D is undetermined. The CDR3 loop spans 18 amino acids. V lost 5 bases, J lost 0 bases, and 20 bases lay in between. Germline loops: CDR1 SGHVS, CDR2 FNYEAQ. The CDR3 spells CASSPRSSLEISYNEQFF. As DNA, the CDR3 is TGTGCCAGCAGCCCCCGGTCTTCCCTTGAAATCTCCTACAATGAGCAGTTCTTC.

This chain connects TRBV13 to TRBJ2-4, with unresolved D. CDR1 and CDR2 from the germline V gene are PRHDT and FYEKMQ (reference sequence). Trimming removed 5 bases from V and 1 base from J, with 9 bases in between. The CDR3 spans 14 residues. In DNA form, the CDR3 reads TGTGCCAGCAGCCCTAGATCTGCCAAAAACATTCAGTACTTC. It encodes CASSPRSAKNIQYF.

Regarding this clone: Other DNA sequences in the sample encode the same CDR3. V gene TRBV19 combines with J gene TRBJ2-7; D not resolved. Germline values: CDR1 LNHDA, CDR2 SQIVND (reference sequence). This CDR3 spans 13 amino acids. The V end lost 3 bases, the J end lost 2 bases, and 8 bases lay between the germline ends. The DNA for the CDR3 is TGTGCCAGTAGTATCCCCGGAACCTACGAGCAGTACTTC. Protein: CASSIPGTYEQYF.

The genes are TRBV28 and TRBJ1-1, with 7 bases lining up with TRBD1. The trim removed 2 bases at V and 2 bases at J, leaving 8 bases unmatched. This CDR3 has 16 amino acids. The germline V gene has CDR1 MDHEN and CDR2 SYDVKM. CDR3 amino acids: CASSLGRTGLNTEAFF. DNA for the CDR3: TGTGCCAGCAGTTTAGGGCGGACAGGACTAAACACTGAAGCTTTCTTT.

This chain joins TRBV19 and TRBJ2-1; 10 positions agree with TRBD2. Per germline, CDR1 LNHDA and CDR2 SQIVND (reference sequence). The CDR3 runs to 13 residues. The V and J ends lost 8 bases and 8 bases, in that order; junction bases with no gene match: 6. The CDR3 here is CASRGLAAHEQFF. The CDR3 nucleotides are TGTGCCAGTCGTGGACTAGCGGCACATGAGCAGTTCTTC.

This clone was detected only once. The chain couples TRBV28 to TRBJ1-5; TRBD1 is a possible D gene (5 bases). This CDR3 region has 17 residues. Germline V CDR1 and CDR2: MDHEN, SYDVKM. Trimming shortened V by 4 bases and J by 1 base, and 17 bases separated the two germline ends. The CDR3 region has the DNA TGTGCCAGCAGTTACCTTTTGGGGGGTAGCAGCAATCAGCCCCAGCATTTT. Translated, it gives CASSYLLGGSSNQPQHF.

This chain links TRBV11-2 with TRBJ2-3; D not resolved. The ends were cut back, 0 bases at V and 4 bases at J, with 11 bases in the middle. The germline CDR1 and CDR2 sequences are SGHAT and FQNNGV. CDR3 length: 15 residues. The CDR3 here is CASSLDGDSSDTQYF. As DNA, the CDR3 is TGTGCCAGCAGCTTAGATGGAGACTCCTCAGATACGCAGTATTTT.

V usage is TRBV6-5 and J usage is TRBJ2-7; maybe TRBD2 (5 bases). V was cut by 4 bases and J by 5 bases, with 18 bases left in between. This CDR3 region has 15 residues. Germline values: CDR1 MNHEY, CDR2 SVGAGI. CDR3 loop: CASSSTVGVRHEQYF. The CDR3 coding sequence is TGTGCCAGCAGTTCCACTGTCGGGGTTCGACACGAGCAGTACTTC.

Only a few counts were recorded for this clone. A junction boundary mismatches the germline segment, possibly from a read error. This chain links TRBV2 with TRBJ2-7, with 7 bases fitting TRBD1. Germline CDR1 is SNHLY and CDR2 is FYNNEI. The CDR3 totals 15 residues. For the CDR3, the DNA is TGTGCCAGCAGACGCCAGACAGGGCACGTCGGGGAGAGGGACTTC. Amino acids: CASRRQTGHVGERDF.

The chain links TRBV6-5 to TRBJ2-3; 7 nucleotides align to TRBD1. This CDR3 is built from 15 residues. V shed 4 bases and J 1 base; nucleotides not matched to a gene: 5. The germline V gene has CDR1 MNHEY and CDR2 SVGAGI. CDR3 bases: TGTGCCAGCAGTTCCCGACAGGGAGGCACAGATACGCAGTATTTT. Translating gives CASSSRQGGTDTQYF.

The chain employs TRBV6-1 and TRBJ1-1; D not certain. Germline CDR1 is MNHNS and CDR2 is SASEGT. V lost 4 bases and J lost 4, with 10 bases in between. The CDR3 sequence is 13 residues long. CDR3 in amino acids: CASSVGEPTEAFF. The CDR3 DNA follows: TGTGCCAGCAGTGTCGGGGAGCCCACTGAAGCTTTCTTT.

The chain links TRBV10-3 to TRBJ1-5; 10 bases match TRBD1. The CDR3 has 16 amino acids. The V segment lost 3 bases and the J segment 3 bases; nucleotides outside the gene matches: 5. The germline V gene encodes CDR1 ENHRY and CDR2 SYGVKD. CDR3 DNA sequence: TGTGCCATCAGTGATGGGACAGGGGCTTCCAATCAGCCCCAGCATTTT. Protein sequence: CAISDGTGASNQPQHF.

The rearrangement links TRBV28 to TRBJ2-7; tentatively, D is TRBD1 (5 bases). CDR1 MDHEN and CDR2 SYDVKM come from the germline V gene. There are 14 residues in the CDR3. Trimming stripped 6 bases from V and 2 bases from J, with 14 bases between. CDR3 nucleotides: TGTGCCAGCAGCCAGCCCACAGGACCCTACGAGCAGTACTTC. Its protein product is CASSQPTGPYEQYF. Full variable domain (missing parts from reference TRBV28 and TRBJ2-7): DVKVTQSSRYLVKRTGEKVFLECVQDMDHENMFWYRQDPGLGLRLIYFSYDVKMKEKGDIPEGYSVSREKKERFSLILESASTNQTSMYLCASSQPTGPYEQYFGPGTRLTVT.

This sequence joins TRBV29-1 and TRBJ1-2; TRBD1 is a possible D gene (6 bases). Germline lookup yields CDR1 SQVTM and CDR2 ANQGSEA. The CDR3 is 16 amino acids. Deletions cut 6 bases from V and 7 bases from J, with 27 bases between. The CDR3 sequence: CSVDSGGVQGSRGYTF. The CDR3, as DNA: TGCAGCGTCGACTCCGGCGGGGTCCAGGGGAGTCGTGGCTACACCTTC.

This sequence joins TRBV5-1 and TRBJ2-7, with a possible D match to TRBD2 (5 bases). The germline CDR1 and CDR2 sequences are SGHRS and YFSETQ. V was trimmed by 2 bases and J by 3 bases, leaving 15 bases between them. The CDR3 length is 15 residues. The CDR3 is CASSFDQDSGYEQYF. CDR3 nucleotides: TGCGCCAGCAGCTTCGACCAGGACTCGGGCTACGAGCAGTACTTC.

This chain joins TRBV25-1 and TRBJ2-1; 7 bases match TRBD2. Germline values: CDR1 MGHDK, CDR2 SYGVNS. The CDR3 has 18 residues. V lost 0 bases and J lost 7; bases outside the gene matches: 15. The CDR3 DNA is TGTGCCAGCAGTGAATATCGGGGCGGGAGCTACCGAGGGAATGAGCAGTTCTTC. Its translation: CASSEYRGGSYRGNEQFF.

The gene calls are TRBV5-8 and TRBJ2-5; D remains unclear. CDR1 and CDR2 (germline): SGHTS, YDEGEE. Trimming took off 2 bases at V and 6 bases at J, with 5 bases between the two ends. This CDR3 contains 11 residues. CDR3 in DNA: TGTGCCAGCAGCTTCCACAAGACCCAGTACTTC. Its translation: CASSFHKTQYF.

This chain joins TRBV7-9 and TRBJ2-2; tentatively, D is TRBD1 (6 bases). Per germline, CDR1 SEHNR and CDR2 FQNEAQ (reference sequence). This CDR3 is built from 13 residues. V lost 3 bases, J lost 6 bases, and 8 bases lay in between. CDR3 DNA: TGTGCCAGCAGCTTCGAGGGGGCCGGGGAGCTGTTTTTT. As protein: CASSFEGAGELFF.